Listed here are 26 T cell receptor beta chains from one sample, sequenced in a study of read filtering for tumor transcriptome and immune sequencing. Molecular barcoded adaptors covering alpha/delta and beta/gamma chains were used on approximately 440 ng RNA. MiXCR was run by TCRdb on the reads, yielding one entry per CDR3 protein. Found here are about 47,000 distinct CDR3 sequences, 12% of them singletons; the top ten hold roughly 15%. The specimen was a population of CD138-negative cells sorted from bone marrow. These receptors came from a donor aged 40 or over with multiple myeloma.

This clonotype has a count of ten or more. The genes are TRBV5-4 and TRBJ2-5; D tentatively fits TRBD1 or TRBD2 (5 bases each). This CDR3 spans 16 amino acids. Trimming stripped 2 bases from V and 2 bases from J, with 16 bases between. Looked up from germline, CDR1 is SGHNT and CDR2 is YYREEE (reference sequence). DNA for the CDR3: TGTGCCAGCAGCTTCGGGGCCTTACAGAGTCAAGAGACCCAGTACTTC. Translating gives CASSFGALQSQETQYF.

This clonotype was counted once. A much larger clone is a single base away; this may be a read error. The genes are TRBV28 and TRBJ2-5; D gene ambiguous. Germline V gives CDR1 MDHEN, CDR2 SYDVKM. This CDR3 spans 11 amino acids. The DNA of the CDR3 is TGTGCCAGCAGGACCCAAGAGACCCGGTACTTC. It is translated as CASRTQETRYF.

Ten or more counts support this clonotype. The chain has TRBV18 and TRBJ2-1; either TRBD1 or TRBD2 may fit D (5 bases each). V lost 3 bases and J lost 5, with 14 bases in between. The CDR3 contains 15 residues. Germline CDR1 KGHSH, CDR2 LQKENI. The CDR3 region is CASSPQKGRNNEQFF. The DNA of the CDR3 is TGTGCCAGCTCACCCCAAAAGGGACGGAACAATGAGCAGTTCTTC.

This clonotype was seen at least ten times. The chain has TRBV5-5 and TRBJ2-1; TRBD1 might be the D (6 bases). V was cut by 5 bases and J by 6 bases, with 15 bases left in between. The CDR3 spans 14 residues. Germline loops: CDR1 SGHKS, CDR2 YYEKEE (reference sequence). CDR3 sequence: CASRSTTGSNEQFF. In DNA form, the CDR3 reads TGTGCCAGCAGGTCCACTACAGGGTCCAATGAGCAGTTCTTC. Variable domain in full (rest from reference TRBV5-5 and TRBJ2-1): DAGVTQSPTHLIKTRGQQVTLRCSPISGHKSVSWYQQVLGQGPQFIFQYYEKEERGRGNFPDRFSARQFPNYSSELNVNALLLGDSALYLCASRSTTGSNEQFFGPGTRLTVL.

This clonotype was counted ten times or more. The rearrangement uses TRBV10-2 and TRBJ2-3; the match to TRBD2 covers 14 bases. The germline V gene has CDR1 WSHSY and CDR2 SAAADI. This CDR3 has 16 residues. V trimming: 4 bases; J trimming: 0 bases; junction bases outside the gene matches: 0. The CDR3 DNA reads TGCGCCAGCAGTGGGACTAGCGGGAGGAGCACAGATACGCAGTATTTT. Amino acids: CASSGTSGRSTDTQYF.

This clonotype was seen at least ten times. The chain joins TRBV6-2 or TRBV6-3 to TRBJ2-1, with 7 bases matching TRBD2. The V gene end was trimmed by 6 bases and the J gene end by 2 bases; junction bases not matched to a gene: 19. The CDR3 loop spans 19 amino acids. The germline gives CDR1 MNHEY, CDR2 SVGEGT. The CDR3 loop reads CASSLTLLASGPTYNEQFF. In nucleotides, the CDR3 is TGTGCCAGCAGCCTTACCCTGCTTGCTAGCGGACCTACCTACAATGAGCAGTTCTTC.

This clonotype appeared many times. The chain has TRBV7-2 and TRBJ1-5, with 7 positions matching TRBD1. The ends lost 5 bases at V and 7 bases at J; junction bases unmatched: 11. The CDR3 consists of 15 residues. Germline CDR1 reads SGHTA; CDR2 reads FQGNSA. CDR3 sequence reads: CASSPWDSASQPQHF. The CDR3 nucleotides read TGTGCCAGCAGCCCCTGGGACAGCGCGAGCCAGCCCCAGCATTTT.

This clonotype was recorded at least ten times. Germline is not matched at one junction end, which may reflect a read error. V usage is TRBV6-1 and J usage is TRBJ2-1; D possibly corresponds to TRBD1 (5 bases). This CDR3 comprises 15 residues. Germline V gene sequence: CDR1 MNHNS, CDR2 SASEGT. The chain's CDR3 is CASIPRESSYNGQFF. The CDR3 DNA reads TGTGCCAGCATCCCCAGGGAAAGCTCCTACAATGGGCAGTTCTTC.

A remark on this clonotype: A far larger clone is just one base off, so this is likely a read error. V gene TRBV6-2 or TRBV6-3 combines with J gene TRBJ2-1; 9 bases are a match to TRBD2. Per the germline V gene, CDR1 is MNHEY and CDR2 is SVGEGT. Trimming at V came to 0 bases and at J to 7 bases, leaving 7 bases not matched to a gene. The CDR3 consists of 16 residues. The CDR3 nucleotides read TGTGCCAGCAGTTACTCGCCGACTAGCGGACAGAATGAGCAGTTCTTC. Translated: CASSYSPTSGQNEQFF.

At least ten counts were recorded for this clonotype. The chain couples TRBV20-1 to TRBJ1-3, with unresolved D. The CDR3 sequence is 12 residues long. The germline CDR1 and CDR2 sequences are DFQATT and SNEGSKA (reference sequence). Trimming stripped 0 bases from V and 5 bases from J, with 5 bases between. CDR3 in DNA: TGCAGTGCTAGAGACCCCAGAAACACCATATATTTT. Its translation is CSARDPRNTIYF.

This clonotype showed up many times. CDR3 amino acids: CASSYLRGGHTEAFF. CDR3 DNA: TGTGCCAGCAGCTACCTCCGGGGGGGCCACACTGAAGCTTTCTTT. The rearrangement joins TRBV11-2 to TRBJ1-1; D perhaps matches TRBD1 (6 bases). Germline CDR1 and CDR2: SGHAT and FQNNGV. V lost 4 bases and J 3 bases, leaving 15 bases between the germline ends. This CDR3 is built from 15 residues.

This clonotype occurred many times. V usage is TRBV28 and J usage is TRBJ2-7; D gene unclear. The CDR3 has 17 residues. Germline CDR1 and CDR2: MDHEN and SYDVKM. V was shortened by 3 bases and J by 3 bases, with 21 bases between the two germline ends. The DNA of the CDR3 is TGTGCCAGCAGTTTGATGAAAGCTCGGGTTACCGGCTACGAGCAGTACTTC. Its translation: CASSLMKARVTGYEQYF.

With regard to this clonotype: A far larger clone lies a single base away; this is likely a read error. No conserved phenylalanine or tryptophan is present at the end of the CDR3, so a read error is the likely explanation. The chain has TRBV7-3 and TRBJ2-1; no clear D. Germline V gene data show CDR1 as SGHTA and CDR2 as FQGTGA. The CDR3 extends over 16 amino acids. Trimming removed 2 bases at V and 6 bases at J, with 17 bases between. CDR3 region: CASSLDGPLVANEQFL. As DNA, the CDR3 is TGTGCCAGCAGCTTAGACGGTCCCTTGGTTGCCAATGAGCAGTTCCTC.

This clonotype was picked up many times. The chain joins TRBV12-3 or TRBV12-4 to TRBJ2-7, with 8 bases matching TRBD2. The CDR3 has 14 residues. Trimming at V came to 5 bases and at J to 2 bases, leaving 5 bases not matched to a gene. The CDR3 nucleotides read TGTGCCAGCAGTCCCCGGGAGGGCCCCTACGAGCAGTACTTC. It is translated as CASSPREGPYEQYF.

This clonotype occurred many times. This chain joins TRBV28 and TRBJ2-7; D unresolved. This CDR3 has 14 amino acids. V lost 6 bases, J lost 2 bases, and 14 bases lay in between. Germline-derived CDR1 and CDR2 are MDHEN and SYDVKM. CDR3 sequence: CASSHPGWTYEQYF. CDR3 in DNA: TGTGCCAGCAGCCACCCGGGTTGGACCTACGAGCAGTACTTC.

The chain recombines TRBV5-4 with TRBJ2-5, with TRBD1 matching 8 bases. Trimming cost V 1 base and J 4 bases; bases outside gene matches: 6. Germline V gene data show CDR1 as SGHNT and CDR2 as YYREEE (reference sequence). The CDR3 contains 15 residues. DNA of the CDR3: TGTGCCAGCAGCTTGTCTTACAGGGGGTTAGAGACCCAGTACTTC. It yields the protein CASSLSYRGLETQYF. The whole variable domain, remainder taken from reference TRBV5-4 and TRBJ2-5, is ETGVTQSPTHLIKTRGQQVTLRCSSQSGHNTVSWYQQALGQGPQFIFQYYREEENGRGNFPPRFSGLQFPNYSSELNVNALELDDSALYLCASSLSYRGLETQYFGPGTRLLVL.

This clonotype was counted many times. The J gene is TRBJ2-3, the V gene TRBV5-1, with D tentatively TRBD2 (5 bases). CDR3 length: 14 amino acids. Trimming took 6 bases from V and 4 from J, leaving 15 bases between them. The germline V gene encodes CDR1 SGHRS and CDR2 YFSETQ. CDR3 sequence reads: CASTFIAGADTQYF. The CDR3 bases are TGCGCCAGCACCTTCATCGCGGGCGCAGATACGCAGTATTTT.

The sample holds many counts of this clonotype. CDR3 DNA: TGTGCCAGCAGTGGGGACTCCTTTACCAGGGCCCAGTACTTC. Translating gives CASSGDSFTRAQYF. The chain combines TRBV2 with TRBJ2-5; maybe TRBD2 (6 bases). Germline loops: CDR1 SNHLY, CDR2 FYNNEI. V was cut by 4 bases and J by 9 bases, with 18 bases left in between. This CDR3 spans 14 amino acids. Variable domain in full (rest from reference TRBV2 and TRBJ2-5): EPEVTQTPSHQVTQMGQEVILRCVPISNHLYFYWYRQILGQKVEFLVSFYNNEISEKSEIFDDQFSVERPDGSNFTLKIRSTKLEDSAMYFCASSGDSFTRAQYFGPGTRLLVL.

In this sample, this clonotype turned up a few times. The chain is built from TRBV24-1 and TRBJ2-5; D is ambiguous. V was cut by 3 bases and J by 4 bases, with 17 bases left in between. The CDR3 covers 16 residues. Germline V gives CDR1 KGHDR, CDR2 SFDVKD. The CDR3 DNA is TGTGCCACCAGTGATAACCTTCGGCCAGAAGGAGAGACCCAGTACTTC. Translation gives CATSDNLRPEGETQYF.

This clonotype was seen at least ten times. The CDR3 sequence is CASSLEASGTYEQYF. CDR3 bases: TGCGCCAGCAGCTTGGAGGCTAGCGGGACGTACGAGCAGTACTTC. V and J are TRBV5-1 and TRBJ2-7; 9 bases line up with TRBD2. Germline CDR1 is SGHRS and CDR2 is YFSETQ. CDR3 length equals 15 residues. V dropped 0 bases and J dropped 4; count of bases not matched to a gene: 5.

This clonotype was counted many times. CDR3 DNA sequence: TGTGCCAGCAGCACAGATACGCAGTATTTT. It encodes CASSTDTQYF. The chain carries TRBV7-9 and TRBJ2-3; D gene unclear. Germline-derived CDR1 and CDR2 are SEHNR and FQNEAQ (reference sequence). This CDR3 spans 10 amino acids. V lost 5 bases, J lost 3 bases, and 0 bases lay in between.

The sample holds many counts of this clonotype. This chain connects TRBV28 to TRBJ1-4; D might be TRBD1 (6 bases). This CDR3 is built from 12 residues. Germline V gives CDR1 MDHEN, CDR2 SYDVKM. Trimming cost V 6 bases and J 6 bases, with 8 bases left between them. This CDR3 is CASSTGYEKLFF. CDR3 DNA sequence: TGTGCCAGCAGCACAGGGTATGAAAAACTGTTTTTT.

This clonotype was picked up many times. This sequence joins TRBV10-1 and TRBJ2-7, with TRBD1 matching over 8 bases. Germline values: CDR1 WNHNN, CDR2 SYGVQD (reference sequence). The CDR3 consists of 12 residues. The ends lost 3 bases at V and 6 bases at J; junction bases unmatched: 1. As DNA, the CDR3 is TGCGCCAGCAGTGAAACAGGGGGCGAGCAGTACTTC. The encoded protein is CASSETGGEQYF.

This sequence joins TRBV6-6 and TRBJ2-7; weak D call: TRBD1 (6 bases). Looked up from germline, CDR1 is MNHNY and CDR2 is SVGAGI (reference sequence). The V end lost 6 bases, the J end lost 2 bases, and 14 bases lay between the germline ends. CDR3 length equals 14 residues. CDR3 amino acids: CASSHLDRTYEQYF. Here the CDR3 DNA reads TGTGCCAGCAGCCACCTGGACAGAACCTACGAGCAGTACTTC.

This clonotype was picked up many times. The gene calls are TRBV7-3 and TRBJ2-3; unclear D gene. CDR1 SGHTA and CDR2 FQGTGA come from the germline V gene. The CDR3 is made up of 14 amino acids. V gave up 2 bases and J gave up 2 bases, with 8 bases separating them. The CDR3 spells CASSLGGITDTQYF. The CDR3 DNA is TGTGCCAGCAGCTTAGGCGGAATCACAGATACGCAGTATTTT. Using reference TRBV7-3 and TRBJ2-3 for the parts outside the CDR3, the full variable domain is GAGVSQTPSNKVTEKGKYVELRCDPISGHTALYWYRQSLGQGPEFLIYFQGTGAADDSGLPNDRFFAVRPEGSVSTLKIQRTERGDSAVYLCASSLGGITDTQYFGPGTRLTVL.

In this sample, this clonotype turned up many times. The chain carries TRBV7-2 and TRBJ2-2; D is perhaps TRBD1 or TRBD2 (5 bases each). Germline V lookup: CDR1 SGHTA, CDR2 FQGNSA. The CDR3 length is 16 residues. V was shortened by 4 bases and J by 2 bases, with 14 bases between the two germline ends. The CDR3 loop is CASSYYWGINTGELFF. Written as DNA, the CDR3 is TGTGCCAGCAGCTACTACTGGGGGATTAACACCGGGGAGCTGTTTTTT.